This is a list of T cell receptor beta chains from one sample in a study of cytomegalovirus exposure and HLA in healthy donors. TCRdb's table, derived via immunoSEQ multiplex PCR, lists solely in-frame clones and lacks some. This sample has roughly 120,000 clones, with under 80% found just once. Sequencing used PBMCs. The receptors were sampled from a woman aged 40 to 50 in good health and CMV-seropositive. Each CDR3 is given with its conserved first and last residue. Each record gives: clone size, D gene, J gene, V gene, CDR3 DNA, CDR3 protein. A D gene is named only where the DNA matches it firmly. Where a row states a size, it is once, few, many or the class of an expanded clone; other rows omit it.

- TRBD2 TRBJ2-1 TRBV19 TGTGCCAGTAGACTAGCGGGAGAGGATGAGCAGTTCTTC CASRLAGEDEQFF
- - TRBJ2-4 TRBV27 TGTGCCAGCAGTTCCGGACGGGAGTCGGTCAAAAACATTCAGTACTTC CASSSGRESVKNIQYF
- TRBD1 TRBJ2-2 TRBV2 TGTGCCAGCACCCTGGGACAGGCGAACACCGGGGAGCTGTTTTTT CASTLGQANTGELFF
- TRBD1 TRBJ1-4 TRBV9 TGTGCCAGCAGCCCTACGCGGACAGGGGGCAATGAAAAACTGTTTTTT CASSPTRTGGNEKLFF
once - TRBJ2-5 TRBV5-1 TGCGCCAGCAGCTTGGAGTCGCGGGCATGGGAGACCCAGTACTTC CASSLESRAWETQYF
few TRBD1 TRBJ1-2 TRBV4-1 TGCGCCAGCAGCCAAGATTCGGACAGGGGGCGTTCGGCCTATGGCTACACCTTC CASSQDSDRGRSAYGYTF
- TRBD1 TRBJ1-2 TRBV19 TGTGCCAGTAGTCCCAGGGCAGGGGGAGGATATGGCTACACCTTC CASSPRAGGGYGYTF
- TRBD1 TRBJ1-2 TRBV5-6 TGTGCCAGCAGCCCCCGACAGGGCCTTCCCTTCTATGGCTACACCTTC CASSPRQGLPFYGYTF
- TRBD2 TRBJ2-7 TRBV5-1 TGCGCCAGCAGCTTGGAGGGACTAGCGGTCTCCTACGAGCAGTACTTC CASSLEGLAVSYEQYF
- - TRBJ1-5 TRBV5-5 TGTGCCAGCAGACAAGACAGGTTCAGCAATCAGCCCCAGCATTTT CASRQDRFSNQPQHF
- TRBD1 TRBJ2-1 TRBV29-1 TGCAGCGTCGGGACAGGGAGTCGGAATGAGCAGTTCTTC CSVGTGSRNEQFF
- - TRBJ1-3 TRBV10-1 TGCGCCAGCACCGCGGGTATACGGGGAAACACCATATATTTT CASTAGIRGNTIYF
- TRBD2 TRBJ2-5 TRBV7-6 TGTGCCAGCAGCCCCTCAGGGCTAGCGGCCTTCCAAGAGACCCAGTACTTC CASSPSGLAAFQETQYF
- - TRBJ1-2 TRBV5-1 TGCGCCAGCAGCTTGGAAGCCTCTTCGGGGAACTATGGCTACACCTTC CASSLEASSGNYGYTF
- TRBD1 TRBJ1-2 TRBV7-8 TGTGCCAGCAGTTCGCCGACAGGGGACTACTATGGCTACACCTTC CASSSPTGDYYGYTF
- - TRBJ2-2 TRBV5-1 TGCGCCAGCAGCTTCGGACAGTGGTCTCCACTTAACACCGGGGAGCTGTTTTTT CASSFGQWSPLNTGELFF
- TRBD2 TRBJ2-7 TRBV18 TGTGCCAGCTCACCACTCACCGGGACTAGCGGTTCCTACGAGCAGTACTTC CASSPLTGTSGSYEQYF
- - TRBJ2-3 TRBV4-1 TGCGCCAGCAGCTTGCAGGGGGGCTTAGATACGCAGTATTTT CASSLQGGLDTQYF